This T cell receptor (beta chain) was identified in a study of tumor-infiltrating lymphocytes in primary liver carcinoma. Study-wide context: Each participant had primary liver carcinoma, and surgical resection was the treatment.

Unsorted whole blood supplied the blood RNA, and germline DNA was isolated too. Study observations and caveats: Bulk, unsorted sampling meant CD4+ and CD8+ repertoires went uncompared.

This clonotype appeared many times. Its target is unknown. From approximately 490 ng total RNA, TCR beta cDNA was generated with a primer in the constant region. Nested multiplex PCR, run for three rounds with slightly modified ARM-PCR, yielded TCR beta libraries. Using its own MiXCR run on the multiplex PCR reads, TCRdb lists one record per CDR3 protein. The table has 310,000 or so distinct CDR3 sequences, around 50% seen once. This TCR derives from a woman aged 25-40 years with primary liver carcinoma and hepatitis B virus infection. The source material was peripheral blood.

CDR3 sequence reads: CFSGTAYEQYF. In nucleotides, the CDR3 is TGTTTTTCCGGGACAGCCTACGAGCAGTACTTC. The chain combines TRBV6-1 with TRBJ2-7; 7 bases match TRBD1. The CDR3 loop spans 11 amino acids. Germline CDR1 is MNHNS and CDR2 is SASEGT.